These 10 T cell receptor beta chains came from one sample sequenced in a study of OX40 agonist ivuxolimab in advanced cancers. Generated by immunoSEQ multiplex PCR, the TCRdb table keeps only in-frame clones and is missing some. This sample has tens of thousands of clones, with roughly 90% found just once. The sequenced sample was CD4+ or CD8+ T cells sorted from blood, obtained in a trial of the OX40 agonist ivuxolimab. Every receptor here comes from an adult with an advanced solid tumor such as melanoma, head and neck, liver or kidney cancer.

This clone was counted only a few times. The V gene is TRBV6-5, the J gene TRBJ1-2; D is perhaps TRBD1 (6 bases). V lost 7 bases to trimming and J lost 1 base, with 16 bases between them. The germline V gene has CDR1 MNHEY and CDR2 SVGAGI. The CDR3 contains 15 residues. As DNA, the CDR3 is TGTGCCAGCACCGAGCAACAGGGACTTAACTATGGCTACACCTTC. It codes for CASTEQQGLNYGYTF.

The chain links TRBV7-2 to TRBJ2-6, with D unclear. V lost 0 bases, J lost 3 bases, and 9 bases lay in between. Germline-derived CDR1 and CDR2 are SGHTA and FQGNSA. This CDR3 is built from 16 residues. CDR3 loop: CASSLALGHGANVLTF. The DNA for the CDR3 is TGTGCCAGCAGCTTAGCGCTCGGCCATGGGGCCAACGTCCTGACTTTC.

The CDR3, as DNA: TGTGCCAGCTCACCGGCGGGGACTGAAGCTTTCTTT. The encoded protein is CASSPAGTEAFF. This chain uses TRBV18 with TRBJ1-1; D gene unclear. Germline CDR1 and CDR2: KGHSH and LQKENI. This CDR3 is 12 amino acids long. V shed 3 bases and J shed 5 bases, with 7 bases lying between them.

The chain links TRBV2 to TRBJ1-2; no clear D gene. CDR1 and CDR2 from the germline V gene are SNHLY and FYNNEI. Trimming left V 6 bases short and J 2 bases short, with 16 bases between. There are 15 residues in the CDR3. The CDR3 DNA sequence: TGTGCCAGCAGGGCGACCCCGGCGGGCAACTATGGCTACACCTTC. This encodes CASRATPAGNYGYTF.

The CDR3 DNA follows: TGTGCCAGCAGAAGACTAGCCGGCAGCTCCTACGAGCAGTACTTC. It codes for CASRRLAGSSYEQYF. The chain joins TRBV5-8 to TRBJ2-7; 7 bases line up with TRBD2. The CDR3 sequence is 15 residues long. V dropped 5 bases and J dropped 0; count of bases not matched to a gene: 8. CDR1 is SGHTS and CDR2 is YDEGEE in the germline V gene.

This chain joins TRBV2 and TRBJ1-2, with a weak D call TRBD1 (5 bases). Per the germline V gene, CDR1 is SNHLY and CDR2 is FYNNEI. The CDR3 runs to 13 residues. Trimming removed 5 bases at V and 2 bases at J, with 9 bases between. CDR3 DNA sequence: TGTGCCAGCAGTCAGGGAGGCAACTATGGCTACACCTTC. Translating it yields CASSQGGNYGYTF.

The sample holds one count of this clone. The chain links TRBV5-1 to TRBJ2-2, with 7 bases fitting TRBD1. Looked up from germline, CDR1 is SGHRS and CDR2 is YFSETQ. The V and J ends lost 3 bases and 7 bases, in that order; junction bases with no gene match: 9. The CDR3 runs 15 residues. CDR3 nucleotides: TGCGCCAGCAGCTGGCAGACAGGGTCCGTCGGGGAGCTGTTTTTT. This encodes CASSWQTGSVGELFF.

The genes are TRBV19 and TRBJ1-5, with 10 bases aligning to TRBD1. Germline lookup yields CDR1 LNHDA and CDR2 SQIVND (reference sequence). J gave up 5 bases and V 7 bases, and 8 bases lay outside the gene matches. This CDR3 contains 15 residues. CDR3: CASTLGQGQDQPQHF. CDR3 DNA sequence: TGTGCCAGTACCTTGGGACAGGGGCAGGATCAGCCCCAGCATTTT. Supplemented by reference TRBV19 and TRBJ1-5, the full variable domain reads DGGITQSPKYLFRKEGQNVTLSCEQNLNHDAMYWYRQDPGQGLRLIYYSQIVNDFQKGDIAEGYSVSREKKESFPLTVTSAQKNPTAFYLCASTLGQGQDQPQHFGDGTRLSIL.

The rearrangement joins TRBV15 to TRBJ2-7; 7 bases align to TRBD1. With 1 base clipped from V and 6 bases from J, the junction kept 15 bases outside the gene matches. The length of the CDR3 is 17 residues. Per the germline V gene, CDR1 is LNHNV and CDR2 is YYDKDF (reference sequence). The CDR3, as DNA: TGTGCCACCAGCAGAGTACTCCAGACAGGGCTGGTCGGCGAGCAGTACTTC. It is translated as CATSRVLQTGLVGEQYF.

This clone has a single count. In DNA, the CDR3 is TGTGCCAGCAGCGAAACGGGACGGCCAATAGTCGAGCAGTACTTC. This codes for CASSETGRPIVEQYF. The rearrangement joins TRBV5-6 to TRBJ2-7; D is tentatively TRBD1 or TRBD2 (5 bases each). V was cut by 4 bases and J by 6 bases, with 20 bases left in between. Germline CDR1 reads SGHDT; CDR2 reads YYEEEE. The CDR3 sequence is 15 residues long.